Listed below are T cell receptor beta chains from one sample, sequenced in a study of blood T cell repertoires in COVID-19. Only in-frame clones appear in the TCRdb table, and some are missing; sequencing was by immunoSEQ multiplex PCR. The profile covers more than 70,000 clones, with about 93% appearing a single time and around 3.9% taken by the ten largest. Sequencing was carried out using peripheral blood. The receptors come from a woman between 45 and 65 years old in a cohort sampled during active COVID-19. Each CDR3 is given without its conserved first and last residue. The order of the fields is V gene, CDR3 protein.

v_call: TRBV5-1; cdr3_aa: ASSSYGGAHYEQY
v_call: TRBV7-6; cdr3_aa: ASSPMDTRTPQH
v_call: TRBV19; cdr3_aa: ASCRGQGNGNEKLF
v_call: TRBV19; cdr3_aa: ASSTDSWETQY
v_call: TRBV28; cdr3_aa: ASQHNRASLAYGYT
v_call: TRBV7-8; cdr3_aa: ASSLGQAGGTDTQY
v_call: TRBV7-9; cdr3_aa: ASSFGGRAYEQY
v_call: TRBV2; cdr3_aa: ASSFGLAVTQTYEQY
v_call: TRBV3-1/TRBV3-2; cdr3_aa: ASSSWGQGGEQY
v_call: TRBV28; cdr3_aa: ASRARTGAGEQY
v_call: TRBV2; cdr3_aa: ATWGGGDTQY
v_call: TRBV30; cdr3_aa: AWSVGGGRPYEQY
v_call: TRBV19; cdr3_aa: ASLDSGYEKLF
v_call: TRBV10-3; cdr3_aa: AISEDRSTDTQY
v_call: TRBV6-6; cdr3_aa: ASSYGTGGYEQY
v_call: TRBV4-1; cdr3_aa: ASSRGTDYTGELF
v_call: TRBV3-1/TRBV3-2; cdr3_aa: ASSQNPKGGNQPQH
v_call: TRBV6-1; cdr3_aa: ASSERYEQY
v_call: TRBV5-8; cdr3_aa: ASSVNRDQPQH
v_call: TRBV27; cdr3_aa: ASRGGGSATGQF
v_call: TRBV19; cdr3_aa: ASSFSTTGTGTYQPQH
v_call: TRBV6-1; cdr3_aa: ASSEMYPEAPYEQY
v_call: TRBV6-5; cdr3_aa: ASKFGGSGNTIY
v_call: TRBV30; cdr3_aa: AWRQGGGYT
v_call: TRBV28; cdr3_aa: ASTTGAGVDTQY
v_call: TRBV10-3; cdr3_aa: AISENNVEGEKLF
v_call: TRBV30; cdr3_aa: AWSVRGYSNQPQH
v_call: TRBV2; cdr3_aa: ATGGLAPLTGELF
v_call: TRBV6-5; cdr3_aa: ASSIEGGTEAF
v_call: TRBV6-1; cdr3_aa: ASSEGPVSGNTIY
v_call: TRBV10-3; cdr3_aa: AISAKGTGTNYGYT
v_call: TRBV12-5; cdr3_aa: ASAKPRDRENTEAF
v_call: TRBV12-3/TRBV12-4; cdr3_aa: ANLAGFTGELF
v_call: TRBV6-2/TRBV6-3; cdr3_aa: ASSYIGGPLEQY
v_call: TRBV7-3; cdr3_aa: ASSTGQGTDTQY
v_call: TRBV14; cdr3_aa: ASSQVTGGTGELF
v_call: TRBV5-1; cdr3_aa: ASSLAQGARTEAF
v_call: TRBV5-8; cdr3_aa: ASSWTDRDLPNQPQH
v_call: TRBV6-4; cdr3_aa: ASSVGTRSDTQY
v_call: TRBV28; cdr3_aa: ASSQAGADSYEQY
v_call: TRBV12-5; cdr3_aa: ASGFGAGASSYEQY
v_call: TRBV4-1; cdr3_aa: ASSQETPGGGTQY
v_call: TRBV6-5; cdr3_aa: ASKRTSGVYNEQF
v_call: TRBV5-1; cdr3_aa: ASSLTRGSYNEQF
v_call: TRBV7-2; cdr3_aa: ASSLELSSYNEQF
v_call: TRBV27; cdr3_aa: ASSPIDVWDRVDKNIQY
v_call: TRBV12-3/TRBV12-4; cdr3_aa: ASSDWSTEAF
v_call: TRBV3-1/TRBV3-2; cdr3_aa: ASSQGIRGTEKLF
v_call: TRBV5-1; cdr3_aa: ASSLDRGSGNTIY
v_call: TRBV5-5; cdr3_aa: ASSLTVWEGYTDTQY
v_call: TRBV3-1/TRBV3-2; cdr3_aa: ASSLRQGAGNTIY
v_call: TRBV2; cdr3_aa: ASSTWRGETQY
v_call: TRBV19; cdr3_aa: ASSIGYRGQDTQY